A selection of T cell receptor beta chains follows, all from one sample in a study of technical replicates of blood from a handful of donors. Libraries were prepared by immunoSEQ multiplex PCR; TCRdb keeps only in-frame clonotypes and omits some of them. The sample carries fewer than 85,000 clones, around 94% recorded once. Sequencing was carried out using T cells isolated from PBMCs. The receptors come from a human donor in good health. Each CDR3 is given with its conserved first and last residue. D genes are given only for firm matches. Some rows have no size entry. The others give once, few or many, or a class for an expanded clone.

v_call	clone_size	j_call	d_call	cdr3_nt	cdr3_aa
TRBV30	-	TRBJ1-1	-	TGTGCCTGGAGTACCCCGAGCGGCATGAGGACTGAAGCTTTCTTT	CAWSTPSGMRTEAFF
TRBV28	-	TRBJ1-1	TRBD1	TGTGCCAGCAGGCCGGGGACAGCTATAAACACTGAAGCTTTCTTT	CASRPGTAINTEAFF
TRBV13	-	TRBJ2-1	-	TGTGCCAGCAGCTGGGCCGGACAGAACAATGAGCAGTTCTTC	CASSWAGQNNEQFF
TRBV28	-	TRBJ2-4	-	TGTGCCAGCAGTTTGGCAGGGGGGAACAAAAACATTCAGTACTTC	CASSLAGGNKNIQYF
TRBV13	-	TRBJ2-1	-	TGTGCCAGCAGCTTCACTCTAGCGCGCTCCTACAATGAGCAGTTCTTC	CASSFTLARSYNEQFF
TRBV4-1	-	TRBJ1-4	-	TGCGCCAGCAGCCAAGTCCCCCAGGGATGGGCTAATGAAAAACTGTTTTTT	CASSQVPQGWANEKLFF
TRBV11-3	-	TRBJ2-5	-	TGTGCCAGCAGCTTATCTGACTACCAAGAGACCCAGTACTTC	CASSLSDYQETQYF
TRBV4-1	-	TRBJ1-5	TRBD1	TGCGCCAGCAGCCTACCTCGGACAGGGGAAAATCAGCCCCAGCATTTT	CASSLPRTGENQPQHF
TRBV10-3	-	TRBJ2-2	TRBD2	TGTGCCATCAGCTTCACTAGCGGGAGTAGTACCGGGGAGCTGTTTTTT	CAISFTSGSSTGELFF
TRBV2	-	TRBJ2-5	-	TGTGCCAGCAGTGTGCTGTCAAAGGAGGTCGGCCAGGAGACCCAGTACTTC	CASSVLSKEVGQETQYF
TRBV29-1	-	TRBJ1-5	-	TGCAGCGTTGGGGAGGGGGACAATCAGCCCCAGCATTTT	CSVGEGDNQPQHF
TRBV4-1	-	TRBJ2-5	-	TGCGCCAGCAGCCAAGAGAGTGCGGGAATAGAGACCCAGTACTTC	CASSQESAGIETQYF
TRBV14	-	TRBJ1-2	-	TGTGCCAGCAGCCAAGGGACATGGTGGGGCTACACCTTC	CASSQGTWWGYTF
TRBV29-1	-	TRBJ2-5	-	TGCAGCGTTCGTGACTTGAAACAAGAGACCCAGTACTTC	CSVRDLKQETQYF
TRBV28	-	TRBJ1-2	TRBD1	TGTGCCAGCAGCCCGATCAGGGGGCTGAAGGATGGCTACACCTTC	CASSPIRGLKDGYTF
TRBV6-5	once	TRBJ1-5	-	TGTGCCAGCAGTTACCCCAGCGGGTTGGGACCCCAGCATTTT	CASSYPSGLGPQHF
TRBV2	-	TRBJ1-2	-	TGTGCCAGCAGTGAGGACTTCAGGGGCGACTATGGCTACACCTTC	CASSEDFRGDYGYTF
TRBV6-4	once	TRBJ2-6	-	TGTGCCAGCAGTGACTCGAGCCGCTCTGGGGCCAACGTCCTGACTTTC	CASSDSSRSGANVLTF
TRBV27	-	TRBJ2-7	-	TGTGCCAGCAGTCTCGGGGGGCTGTACGAGCAGTACTTC	CASSLGGLYEQYF
TRBV9	-	TRBJ2-3	TRBD2	TGTGCCAGCAGCGTAGCCCCCCTTGCGGGGGGGTTGGATACGCAGTATTTT	CASSVAPLAGGLDTQYF
TRBV28	-	TRBJ1-1	-	TGTGCCAGCAGTCCTACTACCCTCGGCACTGAAGCTTTCTTT	CASSPTTLGTEAFF
TRBV6-5	-	TRBJ1-3	-	TGTGCCAGCAGTTACGTTAGCTCTGGAAACACCATATATTTT	CASSYVSSGNTIYF
TRBV7-9	-	TRBJ2-7	TRBD1	TGTGCCAGCACCTTTCCGGGACAGGGGGCGCCTGACGAGCAGTACTTC	CASTFPGQGAPDEQYF
TRBV28	-	TRBJ1-5	-	TGTGCCAGCAACTTAGGGCCAGGGCGCTCGCTCAATCAGCCCCAGCATTTT	CASNLGPGRSLNQPQHF
TRBV5-6	-	TRBJ1-2	-	TGTGCCAGCAGCCCGCCGACAGGCGGATATGGCTACACCTTC	CASSPPTGGYGYTF
TRBV28	-	TRBJ2-1	-	TGTGCCAGCAGTTTATTTGGGGGGAATGAGCAGTTCTTC	CASSLFGGNEQFF
TRBV11-2	-	TRBJ2-5	TRBD1	TGTGCCAGCAGCTTAAAGGACAGGGCAAAAGAGACCCAGTACTTC	CASSLKDRAKETQYF
TRBV9	-	TRBJ2-1	TRBD2	TGTGCCAGCACAGCGGGGGTAACGAATGAGCAGTTCTTC	CASTAGVTNEQFF
TRBV9	-	TRBJ2-1	-	TGTGCCAGCAGCGTAGCACTAACCTCCTACAATGAGCAGTTCTTC	CASSVALTSYNEQFF
TRBV30	-	TRBJ1-6	TRBD1	TGTGCCTGGAGCCTGGGACAGGGTGGTTCACCCCTCCACTTT	CAWSLGQGGSPLHF
TRBV7-2	once	TRBJ1-2	TRBD1	TGTGCCAGCAAGAAGGGGGCGCAGGTCTATGGCTACACCTTC	CASKKGAQVYGYTF
TRBV5-4	-	TRBJ1-3	-	TGTGCCAGCAGCCCTCGGGGGGCTGGAAACACCATATATTTT	CASSPRGAGNTIYF
TRBV10-3	-	TRBJ2-3	-	TGTGCCATCAGTGAGTTTCAGGCGCCCACAGATACGCAGTATTTT	CAISEFQAPTDTQYF
TRBV13	-	TRBJ2-7	TRBD2	TGTGCCAGCAGCTTATTGGGCAGTTATAGCGGGAGGGAAACCTACGAGCAGTACTTC	CASSLLGSYSGRETYEQYF
TRBV4-1	-	TRBJ1-1	TRBD1	TGCGCCAGCAGCCAAGATCTCTTGACAGGGGGGGGCACTGAAGCTTTCTTT	CASSQDLLTGGGTEAFF
TRBV4-1	-	TRBJ2-7	TRBD1	TGCGCCAGCAGCCGGCAAACTAGACAGGGGGTTGTTCTACAGTACTTC	CASSRQTRQGVVLQYF
TRBV11-2	-	TRBJ1-6	-	TGTGCCAGCAGGTTTCCCTTGGGGGGGATTAATTCACCCCTCCACTTT	CASRFPLGGINSPLHF
TRBV5-1	-	TRBJ2-2	-	TGCGCCAGCAGCTTGGTGGCGGGGACCCACACCGGGGAGCTGTTTTTT	CASSLVAGTHTGELFF
TRBV4-2	-	TRBJ2-7	-	TGTGCCAGCAGCCAAGACGCCGGCAGGCCCTACGAGCAGTACTTC	CASSQDAGRPYEQYF
TRBV10-1	-	TRBJ1-2	-	TGCGCCAGCCTTAGGGACGGAGGGCGGGCACGGAAAGTTTTACCTAACTATGGCTACACCTTC	CASLRDGGRARKVLPNYGYTF
TRBV15	-	TRBJ2-7	TRBD2	TGTGCCACCAGCAGGGAAGCTAGCGGGGGGCCCTACGAGCAGTACTTC	CATSREASGGPYEQYF
TRBV18	-	TRBJ2-2	TRBD2	TGTGCCAGCTCACAGGTAGCGGGGATGAACACCGGGGAGCTGTTTTTT	CASSQVAGMNTGELFF
TRBV28	-	TRBJ1-1	TRBD1	TGTGCCAGCAGTTCCCCCGCAGGGGGCAACACTGAAGCTTTCTTT	CASSSPAGGNTEAFF
TRBV7-2	once	TRBJ2-1	TRBD2	TGTGCCAGCAGCTTACACCTAGCGGGGACCCCCGGGGAGCAGTTCTTC	CASSLHLAGTPGEQFF
TRBV28	-	TRBJ2-2	-	TGTGCCAGCAGTTTTAGCACGAACACCGGGGAGCTGTTTTTT	CASSFSTNTGELFF
TRBV5-5	-	TRBJ1-4	-	TGTGCCAGCAGCTTGGCCACCAGTGCAACTAATGAAAAACTGTTTTTT	CASSLATSATNEKLFF
TRBV6-1	-	TRBJ2-6	-	TGTGCCAGCAGCCTACAGGGAGCTGGGGCCAACGTCCTGACTTTC	CASSLQGAGANVLTF
TRBV7-3	-	TRBJ1-1	TRBD1	TGTGCCAGCAGCTCCCGGACAGGGGGTTTAACTGAAGCTTTCTTT	CASSSRTGGLTEAFF
TRBV5-1	few	TRBJ2-7	-	TGCGCCAGCAGCATAGCTTTTTCCTACGAGCAGTACTTC	CASSIAFSYEQYF
TRBV11-2	-	TRBJ2-5	-	TGTGCCAGCAGCTTAGACGCGTACCAAGAGACCCAGTACTTC	CASSLDAYQETQYF
TRBV10-3	few	TRBJ1-1	-	TGTGCCATCAGTATCACGGGTAAGAGCACTGAAGCTTTCTTT	CAISITGKSTEAFF
TRBV6-1	-	TRBJ2-2	TRBD1	TGTGCCACGAGGACAGGGACGAACACCGGGGAGCTGTTTTTT	CATRTGTNTGELFF
TRBV7-2	-	TRBJ1-1	TRBD1	TGTGCCAGCAGCTCGTGGACAGGGATGAACACTGAAGCTTTCTTT	CASSSWTGMNTEAFF
TRBV28	-	TRBJ1-5	-	TGTGCCAGCACCGAAGGGATGGGGCTTGGTCAGCCCCAGCATTTT	CASTEGMGLGQPQHF
TRBV29-1	-	TRBJ1-2	TRBD1	TGCAGCGCTCAGGGAACGACAGGGGATGGCTACACCTTC	CSAQGTTGDGYTF
TRBV5-4	-	TRBJ2-2	-	TGTGCCAGCAGCTTGAGGAGGTGGGAGGGGGAGCTGTTTTTT	CASSLRRWEGELFF
TRBV19	once	TRBJ1-5	TRBD1	TGTGCCAGTAGTCCCCTCGGACAGGGTGTATGGAATCAGCCCCAGCATTTT	CASSPLGQGVWNQPQHF
TRBV19	-	TRBJ1-1	-	TGTGCCAGTAGTAGACCACAGGGATTGAACACTGAAGCTTTCTTT	CASSRPQGLNTEAFF
TRBV19	-	TRBJ2-3	-	TGTGCCAGTAGTATCGCGTTTGCCTTCACAGATACGCAGTATTTT	CASSIAFAFTDTQYF